This is a list of T cell receptor beta chains from one sample in a study of CD8+ T cells in alopecia areata. This table comes from immunoSEQ multiplex PCR, and its TCRdb copy is limited to in-frame clones, with some not included. The repertoire holds fewer than 80,000 clones, with roughly 57% as singletons. This material consisted of CD8+ T cells sorted from blood, taken at week 0. The receptors come from a human donor with alopecia areata. The CDR3 runs from the conserved cysteine through the conserved F or W. D genes are given only for firm matches. Clone size is shown for a subset of rows, as once, few, many or a class of expanded clone.

v_call: TRBV5-1; j_call: TRBJ1-2; d_call: -; clone_size: -; cdr3_nt: TGCGCCAGCAGCCAGTACATCGGCTCTAACTATGGCTACACCTTC; cdr3_aa: CASSQYIGSNYGYTF
v_call: TRBV6-5; j_call: TRBJ2-5; d_call: -; clone_size: -; cdr3_nt: TGTGCCAGCAGGCTCGGGGGACACGAGACCCAGTACTTC; cdr3_aa: CASRLGGHETQYF
v_call: TRBV30; j_call: TRBJ2-7; d_call: TRBD1; clone_size: -; cdr3_nt: TGTGCCTGGAGGGACAGGGGATCGGTAGAGCAGTACTTC; cdr3_aa: CAWRDRGSVEQYF
v_call: TRBV6-1; j_call: TRBJ2-1; d_call: TRBD2; clone_size: -; cdr3_nt: TGTGCCAGCAGTGAAATCGGTAGCGGGAGGCATTACAATGAGCAGTTCTTC; cdr3_aa: CASSEIGSGRHYNEQFF
v_call: TRBV30; j_call: TRBJ2-3; d_call: TRBD2; clone_size: -; cdr3_nt: TGTGCCTGGACTAGCGGGAGAGGCCCAGATACGCAGTATTTT; cdr3_aa: CAWTSGRGPDTQYF
v_call: TRBV28; j_call: TRBJ2-7; d_call: -; clone_size: few; cdr3_nt: TGTGCCAGCAGTTTCGGAGACGAGCAGTACTTC; cdr3_aa: CASSFGDEQYF
v_call: TRBV5-6; j_call: TRBJ2-5; d_call: -; clone_size: -; cdr3_nt: TGTGCCAGCAGCTTGGCCGTTTCGGGGGAAGAGACCCAGTACTTC; cdr3_aa: CASSLAVSGEETQYF
v_call: TRBV9; j_call: TRBJ1-1; d_call: -; clone_size: -; cdr3_nt: TGTGCCAGCAGCGCCCAACAGACGCTATACTTT; cdr3_aa: CASSAQQTLYF
v_call: TRBV27; j_call: TRBJ2-1; d_call: TRBD2; clone_size: -; cdr3_nt: TGTGCCAGCAGTGCCGGGACTAGCGGGGATGATGAGCAGTTCTTC; cdr3_aa: CASSAGTSGDDEQFF
v_call: TRBV6-1; j_call: TRBJ1-1; d_call: -; clone_size: -; cdr3_nt: TGTGCCAGCCCGCGACCCATTGAAGCTTTCTTT; cdr3_aa: CASPRPIEAFF
v_call: TRBV5-1; j_call: TRBJ2-2; d_call: -; clone_size: -; cdr3_nt: TGCGCCAGCAGCCAGACAGGCTCCGGGGAGCTGTTTTTT; cdr3_aa: CASSQTGSGELFF
v_call: TRBV30; j_call: TRBJ1-2; d_call: TRBD1; clone_size: -; cdr3_nt: TGTGCCTGGAGGGTAACAGGGGCGTATGGCTACACCTTC; cdr3_aa: CAWRVTGAYGYTF
v_call: TRBV18; j_call: TRBJ2-5; d_call: -; clone_size: few; cdr3_nt: TGTGCCAGCTCACCCAAAGGAGAGACCCAGTACTTC; cdr3_aa: CASSPKGETQYF
v_call: TRBV4-3; j_call: TRBJ2-2; d_call: -; clone_size: -; cdr3_nt: TGCGCCAGCAGCCAAGATCCTGCGGAGCTGTTTTTT; cdr3_aa: CASSQDPAELFF
v_call: TRBV7-2; j_call: TRBJ2-5; d_call: -; clone_size: -; cdr3_nt: TGTGCCAGCAGCTTAGGCAGGGGAGGGCAAGAGACCCAGTACTTC; cdr3_aa: CASSLGRGGQETQYF
v_call: TRBV29-1; j_call: TRBJ1-2; d_call: TRBD1; clone_size: few; cdr3_nt: TGCAGCGTTGGTAACCAGGGGGCCTCCTATGGCTACACCTTC; cdr3_aa: CSVGNQGASYGYTF
v_call: TRBV6-5; j_call: TRBJ1-2; d_call: -; clone_size: -; cdr3_nt: TGTGCCAGCAGTTACTTGGGATCTAACTATGGCTACACCTTC; cdr3_aa: CASSYLGSNYGYTF
v_call: TRBV6-5; j_call: TRBJ2-1; d_call: -; clone_size: many; cdr3_nt: TGTGCCAGCAGTTACTCGAATGGGGCGGGCGCACAGTTCTTC; cdr3_aa: CASSYSNGAGAQFF
v_call: TRBV9; j_call: TRBJ2-2; d_call: TRBD1; clone_size: -; cdr3_nt: TGTGCCAGCAGCGTAGGACAGGGGTCCGGGGAGCTGTTTTTT; cdr3_aa: CASSVGQGSGELFF
v_call: TRBV29-1; j_call: TRBJ1-1; d_call: -; clone_size: -; cdr3_nt: TGCAGCGTTCCCCGTAGGGGCACTGAAGCTTTCTTT; cdr3_aa: CSVPRRGTEAFF
v_call: TRBV30; j_call: TRBJ2-1; d_call: -; clone_size: -; cdr3_nt: TGTGCCTGGAGTTTAGTCGAGACGGCTGAGCAGTTCTTC; cdr3_aa: CAWSLVETAEQFF
v_call: TRBV29-1; j_call: TRBJ2-7; d_call: -; clone_size: many; cdr3_nt: TGCAGCGTTGTCTGGGACACTGCCTACGAGCAGTACTTC; cdr3_aa: CSVVWDTAYEQYF
v_call: TRBV28; j_call: TRBJ2-1; d_call: TRBD2; clone_size: -; cdr3_nt: TGTGCCAGCAGAACCCCGGGACTAGCGGGTGCCAATGAGCAGTTCTTC; cdr3_aa: CASRTPGLAGANEQFF
v_call: TRBV5-1; j_call: TRBJ2-6; d_call: -; clone_size: once; cdr3_nt: TGCGCCAGCAGCTTCAGCTCTGGGGCCAACGTCCTGACTTTC; cdr3_aa: CASSFSSGANVLTF
v_call: TRBV7-3; j_call: TRBJ2-3; d_call: -; clone_size: once; cdr3_nt: TGTGCCAGCAGCCCGCAGGAGGGGGGACTTACAGATACGCAGTATTTT; cdr3_aa: CASSPQEGGLTDTQYF
v_call: TRBV25-1; j_call: TRBJ2-1; d_call: -; clone_size: -; cdr3_nt: TGTGCCAGCAGTGCCATAGGGCGGGAGCAGTTCTTC; cdr3_aa: CASSAIGREQFF
v_call: TRBV9; j_call: TRBJ2-6; d_call: -; clone_size: -; cdr3_nt: TGTGCCAGCAGCGCAACAGGGAGCGGGGCCAACGTCCTGACTTTC; cdr3_aa: CASSATGSGANVLTF
v_call: TRBV13; j_call: TRBJ1-2; d_call: -; clone_size: -; cdr3_nt: TGTGCCAGCAGCTTAGCGACCGGGACCGTTTTTTATGGCTACACCTTC; cdr3_aa: CASSLATGTVFYGYTF
v_call: TRBV9; j_call: TRBJ1-1; d_call: -; clone_size: -; cdr3_nt: TGTGCCAGCAGCAACCACAGGGTAGGTGGAGACACTGAAGCTTTCTTT; cdr3_aa: CASSNHRVGGDTEAFF
v_call: TRBV27; j_call: TRBJ1-1; d_call: -; clone_size: -; cdr3_nt: TGTGCCAGCAGTCCGGGGGTGAGCCGGACTGAAGCTTTCTTT; cdr3_aa: CASSPGVSRTEAFF
v_call: TRBV11-2; j_call: TRBJ1-2; d_call: TRBD1; clone_size: few; cdr3_nt: TGTGCCAGCAGCTTAGTTGGGGGACAGGTCTATGGCTACACCTTC; cdr3_aa: CASSLVGGQVYGYTF